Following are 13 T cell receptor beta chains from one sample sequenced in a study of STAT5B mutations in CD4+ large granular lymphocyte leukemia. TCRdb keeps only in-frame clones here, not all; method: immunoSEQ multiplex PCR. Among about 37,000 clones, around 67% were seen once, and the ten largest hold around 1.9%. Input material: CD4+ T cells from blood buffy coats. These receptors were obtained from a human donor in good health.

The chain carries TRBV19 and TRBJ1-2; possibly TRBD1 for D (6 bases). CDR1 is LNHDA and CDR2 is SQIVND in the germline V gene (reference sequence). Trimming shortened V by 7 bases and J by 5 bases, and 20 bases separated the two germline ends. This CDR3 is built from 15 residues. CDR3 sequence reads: CASTGPPDRIYGYTF. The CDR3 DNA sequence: TGTGCCAGTACCGGGCCCCCCGACAGGATTTATGGCTACACCTTC. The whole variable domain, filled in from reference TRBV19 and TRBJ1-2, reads DGGITQSPKYLFRKEGQNVTLSCEQNLNHDAMYWYRQDPGQGLRLIYYSQIVNDFQKGDIAEGYSVSREKKESFPLTVTSAQKNPTAFYLCASTGPPDRIYGYTFGSGTRLTVV.

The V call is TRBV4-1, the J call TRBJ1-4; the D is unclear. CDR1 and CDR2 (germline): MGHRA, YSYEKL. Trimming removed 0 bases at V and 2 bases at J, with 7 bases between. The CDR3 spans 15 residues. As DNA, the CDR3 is TGCGCCAGCAGCCAAGAAACGTCGACTAATGAAAAACTGTTTTTT. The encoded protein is CASSQETSTNEKLFF.

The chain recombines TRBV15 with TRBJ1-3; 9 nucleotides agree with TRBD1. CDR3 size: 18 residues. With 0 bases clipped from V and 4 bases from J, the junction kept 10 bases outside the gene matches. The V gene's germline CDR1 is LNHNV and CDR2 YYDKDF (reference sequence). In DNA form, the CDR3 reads TGTGCCACCAGCAGAGATCCTGCCGGGACAGGGCACGGAAACACCATATATTTT. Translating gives CATSRDPAGTGHGNTIYF.

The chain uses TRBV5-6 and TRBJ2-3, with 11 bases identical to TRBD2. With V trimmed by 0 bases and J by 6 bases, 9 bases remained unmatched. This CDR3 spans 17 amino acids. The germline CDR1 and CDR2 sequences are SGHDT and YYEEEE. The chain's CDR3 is CASSLEFSGGAWDTQYF. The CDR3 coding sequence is TGTGCCAGCAGCTTGGAGTTTAGCGGGGGGGCCTGGGATACGCAGTATTTT.

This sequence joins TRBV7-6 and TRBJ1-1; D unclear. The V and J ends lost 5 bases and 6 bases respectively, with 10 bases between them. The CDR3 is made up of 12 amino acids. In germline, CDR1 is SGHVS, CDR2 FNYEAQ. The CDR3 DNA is TGTGCCAGCAGCGTACCGGGAGCTGAAGCTTTCTTT. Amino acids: CASSVPGAEAFF.

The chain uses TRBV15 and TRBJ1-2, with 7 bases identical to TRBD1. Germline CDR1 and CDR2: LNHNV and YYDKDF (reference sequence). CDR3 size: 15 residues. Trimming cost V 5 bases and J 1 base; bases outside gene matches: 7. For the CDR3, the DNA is TGTGCCACCAGCCCGGGGGCAGGGGGTAACTATGGCTACACCTTC. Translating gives CATSPGAGGNYGYTF.

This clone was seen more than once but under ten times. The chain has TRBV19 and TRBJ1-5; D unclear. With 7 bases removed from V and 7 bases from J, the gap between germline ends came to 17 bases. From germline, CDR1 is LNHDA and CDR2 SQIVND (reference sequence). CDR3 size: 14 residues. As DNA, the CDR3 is TGTGCCAGTACCACGGACCGGTGGGGACAGCCCCAGCATTTT. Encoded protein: CASTTDRWGQPQHF.

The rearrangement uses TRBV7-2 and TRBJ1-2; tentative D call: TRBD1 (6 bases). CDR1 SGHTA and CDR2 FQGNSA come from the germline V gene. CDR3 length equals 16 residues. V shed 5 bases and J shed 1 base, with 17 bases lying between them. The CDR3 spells CASSTGGPGGNYGYTF. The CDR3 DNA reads TGTGCCAGCAGCACCGGGGGGCCGGGAGGTAACTATGGCTACACCTTC. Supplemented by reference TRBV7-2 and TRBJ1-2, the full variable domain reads GAGVSQSPSNKVTEKGKDVELRCDPISGHTALYWYRQSLGQGLEFLIYFQGNSAPDKSGLPSDRFSAERTGGSVSTLTIQRTQQEDSAVYLCASSTGGPGGNYGYTFGSGTRLTVV.

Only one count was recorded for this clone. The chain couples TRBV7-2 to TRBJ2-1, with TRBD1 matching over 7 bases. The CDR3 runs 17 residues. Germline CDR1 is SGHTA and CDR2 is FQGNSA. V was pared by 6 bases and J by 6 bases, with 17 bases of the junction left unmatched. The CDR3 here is CASSRSLGDREGNEQFF. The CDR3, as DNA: TGTGCCAGCAGTAGATCTCTGGGGGACAGAGAAGGCAATGAGCAGTTCTTC.

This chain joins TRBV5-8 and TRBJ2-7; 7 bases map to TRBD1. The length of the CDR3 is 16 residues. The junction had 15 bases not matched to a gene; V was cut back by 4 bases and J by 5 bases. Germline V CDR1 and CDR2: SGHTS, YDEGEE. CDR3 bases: TGTGCCAGCAGCCACGGCCGCGACAGGGTTCGGGACGAGCAGTACTTC. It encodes CASSHGRDRVRDEQYF.

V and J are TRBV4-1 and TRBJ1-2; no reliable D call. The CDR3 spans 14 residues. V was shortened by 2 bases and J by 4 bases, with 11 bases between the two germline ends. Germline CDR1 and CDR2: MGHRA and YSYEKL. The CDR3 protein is CASSQTTQGYGYTF. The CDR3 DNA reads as TGCGCCAGCAGCCAAACAACACAAGGCTATGGCTACACCTTC.

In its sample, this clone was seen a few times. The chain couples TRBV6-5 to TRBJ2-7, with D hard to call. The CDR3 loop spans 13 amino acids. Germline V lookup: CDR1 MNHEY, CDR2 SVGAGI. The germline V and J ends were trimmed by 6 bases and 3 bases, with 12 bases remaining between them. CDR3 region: CASSSTLVYEQYF. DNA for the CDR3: TGTGCCAGCAGCTCGACGCTAGTCTACGAGCAGTACTTC.

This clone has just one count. CDR3 in amino acids: CASGFDGGARTQYF. Here the CDR3 DNA reads TGTGCTAGTGGTTTCGACGGGGGGGCGAGGACCCAGTACTTC. This chain uses TRBV12-5 with TRBJ2-5; 8 bases are a match to TRBD2. Germline V lookup: CDR1 LGHNT, CDR2 FRNRAP. V gave up 3 bases and J gave up 7 bases; unmatched junction bases: 7. The CDR3 contains 14 residues.